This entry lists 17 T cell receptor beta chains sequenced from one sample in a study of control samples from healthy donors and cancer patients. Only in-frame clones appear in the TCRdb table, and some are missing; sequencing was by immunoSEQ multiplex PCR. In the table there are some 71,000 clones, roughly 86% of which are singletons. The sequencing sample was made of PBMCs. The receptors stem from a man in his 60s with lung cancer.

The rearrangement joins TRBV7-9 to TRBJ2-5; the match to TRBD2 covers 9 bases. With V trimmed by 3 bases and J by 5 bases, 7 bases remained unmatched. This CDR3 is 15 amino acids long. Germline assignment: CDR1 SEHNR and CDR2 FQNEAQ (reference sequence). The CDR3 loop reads CASSFGGGAYETQYF. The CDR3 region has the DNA TGTGCCAGCAGCTTCGGCGGGGGGGCTTACGAGACCCAGTACTTC.

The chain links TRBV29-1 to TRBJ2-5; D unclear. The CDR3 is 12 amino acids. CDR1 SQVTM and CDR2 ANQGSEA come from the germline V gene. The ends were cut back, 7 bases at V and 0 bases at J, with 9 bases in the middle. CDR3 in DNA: TGCAGCGCGGCCACTGACCAAGAGACCCAGTACTTC. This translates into CSAATDQETQYF.

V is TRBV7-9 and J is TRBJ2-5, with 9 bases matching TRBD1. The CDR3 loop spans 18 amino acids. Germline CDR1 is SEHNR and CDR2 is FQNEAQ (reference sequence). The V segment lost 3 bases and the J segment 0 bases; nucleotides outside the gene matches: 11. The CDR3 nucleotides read TGTGCCAGCAGCTTCGGGACGGGACAGGGAGGGAACCAAGAGACCCAGTACTTC. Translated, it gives CASSFGTGQGGNQETQYF.

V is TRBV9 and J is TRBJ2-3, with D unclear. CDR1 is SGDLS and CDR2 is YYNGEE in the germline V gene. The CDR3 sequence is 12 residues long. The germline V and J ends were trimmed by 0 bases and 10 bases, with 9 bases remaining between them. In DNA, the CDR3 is TGTGCCAGCAGCGTAGAAGGTAGGGCGCAGTATTTT. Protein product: CASSVEGRAQYF.

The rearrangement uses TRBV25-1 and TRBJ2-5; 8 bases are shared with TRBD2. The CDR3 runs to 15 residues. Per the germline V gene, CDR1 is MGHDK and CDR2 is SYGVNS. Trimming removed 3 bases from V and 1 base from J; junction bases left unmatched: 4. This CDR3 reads CASSDQRGIQETQYF. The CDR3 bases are TGTGCCAGCAGTGACCAGCGGGGGATCCAAGAGACCCAGTACTTC.

The CDR3 is CASSSTHTQYF. Here the CDR3 DNA reads TGTGCCAGCAGTTCGACTCATACGCAGTATTTT. The chain recombines TRBV27 with TRBJ2-3, with no clear D. The CDR3 is made up of 11 amino acids. Trimming took off 4 bases at V and 7 bases at J, with 6 bases between the two ends. Germline loops: CDR1 MNHEY, CDR2 SMNVEV (reference sequence).

The CDR3 loop is CASSPGTGEFNYGYTF. The CDR3 DNA reads TGTGCCAGCAGCCCCGGGACAGGAGAATTTAACTATGGCTACACCTTC. The chain is built from TRBV7-9 and TRBJ1-2, with 8 nucleotides matching TRBD1. This CDR3 comprises 16 residues. The germline V gene encodes CDR1 SEHNR and CDR2 FQNEAQ (reference sequence). V lost 5 bases and J lost 1; bases outside the gene matches: 9. The whole variable domain, filled in from reference TRBV7-9 and TRBJ1-2, reads DTGVSQNPRHKITKRGQNVTFRCDPISEHNRLYWYRQTLGQGPEFLTYFQNEAQLEKSRLLSDRFSAERPKGSFSTLEIQRTEQGDSAMYLCASSPGTGEFNYGYTFGSGTRLTVV.

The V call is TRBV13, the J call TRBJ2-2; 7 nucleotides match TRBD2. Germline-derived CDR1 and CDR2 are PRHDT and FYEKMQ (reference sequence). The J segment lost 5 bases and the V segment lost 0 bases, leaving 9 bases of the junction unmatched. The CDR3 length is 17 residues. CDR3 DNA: TGTGCCAGCAGCTTAGGCCTAACGAGCGGGGAAACCGGGGAGCTGTTTTTT. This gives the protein CASSLGLTSGETGELFF.

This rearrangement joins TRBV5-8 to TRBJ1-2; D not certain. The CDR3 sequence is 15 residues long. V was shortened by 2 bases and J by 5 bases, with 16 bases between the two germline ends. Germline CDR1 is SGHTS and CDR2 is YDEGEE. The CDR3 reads CASSLRTTSDYGYTF. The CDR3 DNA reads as TGTGCCAGCAGCTTAAGAACGACTTCAGATTATGGCTACACCTTC.

The CDR3 is CASADRPNSPLHF. The CDR3 DNA sequence: TGTGCCAGTGCGGACAGGCCTAATTCACCCCTCCACTTT. This sequence joins TRBV19 and TRBJ1-6, with 7 bases identical to TRBD1. V gave up 8 bases and J gave up 6 bases; unmatched junction bases: 4. Germline V CDR1 and CDR2: LNHDA, SQIVND (reference sequence). This CDR3 comprises 13 residues.

The CDR3 here is CASSQGGGEQPQHF. The CDR3 coding sequence is TGCGCCAGCAGCCAAGGAGGAGGGGAACAGCCCCAGCATTTT. The gene calls are TRBV4-1 and TRBJ1-5; perhaps TRBD1 as D (5 bases). The CDR3 totals 14 residues. The ends were cut back, 1 base at V and 7 bases at J, with 11 bases in the middle. The germline V gene has CDR1 MGHRA and CDR2 YSYEKL.

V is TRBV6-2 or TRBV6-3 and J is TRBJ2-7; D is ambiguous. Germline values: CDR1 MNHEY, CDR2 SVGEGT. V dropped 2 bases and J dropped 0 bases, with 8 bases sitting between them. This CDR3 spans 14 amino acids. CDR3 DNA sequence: TGTGCCAGCAGTTACGTGTCCGGCTCCTACGAGCAGTACGTC. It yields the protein CASSYVSGSYEQYV.

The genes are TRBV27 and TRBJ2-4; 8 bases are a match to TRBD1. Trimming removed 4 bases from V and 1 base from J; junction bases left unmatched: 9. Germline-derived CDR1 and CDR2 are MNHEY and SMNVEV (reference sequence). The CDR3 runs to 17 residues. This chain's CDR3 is CASSSQTGAIAKNIQYF. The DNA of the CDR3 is TGTGCCAGCAGTTCTCAGACAGGGGCTATCGCCAAAAACATTCAGTACTTC.

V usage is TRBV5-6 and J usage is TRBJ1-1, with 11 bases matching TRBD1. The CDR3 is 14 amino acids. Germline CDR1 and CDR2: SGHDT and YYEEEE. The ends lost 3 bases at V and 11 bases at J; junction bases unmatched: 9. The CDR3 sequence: CASSSGTGGLRAFF. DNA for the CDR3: TGTGCCAGCAGCTCGGGGACAGGGGGTTTGCGGGCTTTCTTT.

The CDR3 nucleotides are TGTGCCAGCAGCTCGAGGGCCCTGAACACTGAAGCTTTCTTT. Residues: CASSSRALNTEAFF. This chain uses TRBV13 with TRBJ1-1; unclear D gene. V lost 4 bases to trimming and J lost 0 bases, with 9 bases between them. Germline V gives CDR1 PRHDT, CDR2 FYEKMQ (reference sequence). This CDR3 is 14 amino acids long.

CDR3 sequence (DNA): TGCGCCAGCAGCCCTCCTGGGACAGGATCAAATGAAAAACTGTTTTTT. Translating it yields CASSPPGTGSNEKLFF. The chain has TRBV4-1 and TRBJ1-4, with 8 positions matching TRBD1. Trimming cost V 4 bases and J 5 bases; bases outside gene matches: 9. Germline V lookup: CDR1 MGHRA, CDR2 YSYEKL. The CDR3 has 16 amino acids.

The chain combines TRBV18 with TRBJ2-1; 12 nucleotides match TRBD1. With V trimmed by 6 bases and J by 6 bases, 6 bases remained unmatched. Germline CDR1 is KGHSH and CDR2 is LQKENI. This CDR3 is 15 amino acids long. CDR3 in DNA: TGTGCCAGCTCCCCGGGGACAGGGGGCTTCAATGAGCAGTTCTTC. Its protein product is CASSPGTGGFNEQFF.